What follows are 28 T cell receptor beta chains derived from one specimen sequenced in a study of T and B cells in COVID-19 patients (dated by TCRdb to 2019 to 2021). This sample was sequenced with an Illumina MiSeq. Multiplex PCR with BIOMED2 TRB-A/B primer pools was used to amplify the TRB rearrangements. TCRdb handled the public reads itself, with Q25 trimming in fastp and clone calling in MiXCR, and kept productive beta chains. Rows are unified per CDR3 protein, each entry keeping the most common DNA and genes. This sample has about 7,000 distinct CDR3 sequences in its table, and 26% of those were observed once. The ten top clones hold approximately 10% of the sample. Genomic DNA extracted from blood was used in amounts of about 250-500 ng for amplification of TRB repertoires. Input material: blood. These receptor sequences come from a human donor with active COVID-19.

In this sample, this clonotype is medium-sized (0.01 to 0.1%). The chain is built from TRBV30 and TRBJ2-3; 12 bases fit TRBD2. Germline V gene lookup returns CDR1 GTSNPN and CDR2 SVGIG (reference sequence). The trim removed 4 bases at V and 2 bases at J, leaving 7 bases unmatched. The CDR3 loop spans 16 amino acids. CDR3 amino acids: CAWTGLAGIVTDTQYF. CDR3 DNA: TGTGCCTGGACGGGACTAGCGGGTATTGTCACAGATACGCAGTATTTT.

By share, this clonotype counts as medium-sized (0.01 to 0.1%). This chain links TRBV6-5 with TRBJ2-3, with a weak D call TRBD1 (5 bases). V was clipped by 5 bases and J by 4 bases, with 10 bases between them. The CDR3 length is 13 residues. Germline values: CDR1 MNHEY, CDR2 SVGAGI. CDR3 protein: CASSPDSPDTQYF. The CDR3, as DNA: TGTGCCAGCAGTCCTGACAGTCCAGATACGCAGTATTTT.

The V call is TRBV6-2 or TRBV6-3, the J call TRBJ2-3, with 13 nucleotides matching TRBD2. The CDR3 is made up of 15 amino acids. V was pared by 4 bases and J by 10 bases, with 8 bases of the junction left unmatched. Per germline, CDR1 MNHEY and CDR2 SVGEGT. CDR3 protein: CASSSPGLAGVPQYF. CDR3 DNA: TGTGCCAGCAGTTCCCCTGGACTAGCGGGAGTACCGCAGTATTTT.

This chain uses TRBV18 with TRBJ1-2, with TRBD1 as a possible D gene (6 bases). From germline, CDR1 is KGHSH and CDR2 LQKENI. The CDR3 has 14 amino acids. V was clipped by 3 bases and J by 4 bases, with 12 bases between them. The CDR3 reads CASSPPGGVYGYTF. CDR3 in DNA: TGTGCCAGCTCACCCCCGGGGGGCGTCTATGGCTACACCTTC.

The CDR3 sequence: CASSASQGEVENTEAFF. The CDR3, as DNA: TGTGCCAGCAGCGCGAGTCAGGGGGAAGTAGAGAACACTGAAGCTTTCTTT. V and J are TRBV6-2 or TRBV6-3 and TRBJ1-1; the match to TRBD1 covers 7 bases. Germline V gene data show CDR1 as MNHEY and CDR2 as SVGEGT. The CDR3 is 17 residues long. V was pared by 6 bases and J by 1 base, with 14 bases of the junction left unmatched.

This clonotype is termed medium-sized. The genes are TRBV11-3 and TRBJ1-5, with unresolved D. With 1 base removed from V and 6 bases from J, the gap between germline ends came to 7 bases. The CDR3 runs 13 residues. Looked up from germline, CDR1 is SGHNT and CDR2 is YENEEA. CDR3 sequence reads: CASSLGSSQPQHF. CDR3 bases: TGTGCCAGCAGCTTAGGGTCAAGTCAGCCCCAGCATTTT.

This clonotype is medium-sized in the sample. The V call is TRBV20-1, the J call TRBJ1-2, with 7 bases that match TRBD1. V trimming: 0 bases; J trimming: 5 bases; junction bases outside the gene matches: 9. Germline V gives CDR1 DFQATT, CDR2 SNEGSKA (reference sequence). The CDR3 contains 15 residues. The CDR3 loop reads CSARDPPRGRYGYTF. For the CDR3, the DNA is TGCAGTGCTAGAGATCCCCCCAGGGGGAGGTATGGCTACACCTTC.

The chain carries TRBV19 and TRBJ2-3; a weak D match, TRBD2 (6 bases). Germline V gene lookup returns CDR1 LNHDA and CDR2 SQIVND (reference sequence). V shed 7 bases and J shed 9 bases, with 20 bases lying between them. The CDR3 contains 14 residues. This CDR3 is CASTKWGGGETQYF. CDR3 DNA sequence: TGTGCCAGTACTAAGTGGGGTGGCGGGGAAACGCAGTATTTT.

The V call is TRBV5-1, the J call TRBJ1-6; D not certain. Germline V CDR1 and CDR2: SGHRS, YFSETQ. The CDR3 sequence is 16 residues long. The ends were cut back, 4 bases at V and 2 bases at J, with 13 bases in the middle. DNA for the CDR3: TGCGCCAGCAGCCTCTCTACAGAGGCCTATAATTCACCCCTCCACTTT. As protein: CASSLSTEAYNSPLHF.

The genes are TRBV27 and TRBJ1-5; TRBD1 matches at 7 bases. The ends lost 4 bases at V and 2 bases at J; junction bases unmatched: 14. Germline V gives CDR1 MNHEY, CDR2 SMNVEV (reference sequence). The CDR3 is 18 amino acids. The CDR3 bases are TGTGCCAGCAGTTCCCGCTCCGACAGGGTATGGGGCAATCAGCCCCAGCATTTT. It specifies CASSSRSDRVWGNQPQHF.

The sample holds a few counts of this clonotype. The CDR3 region has the DNA TGTGCCAGCAGCCGGTCGGGGGCTCGCTCCTACGAGCAGTACTTC. It is translated as CASSRSGARSYEQYF. This rearrangement joins TRBV7-9 to TRBJ2-7; D may match TRBD1 or TRBD2 (6 bases each). V was shortened by 5 bases and J by 0 bases, with 14 bases between the two germline ends. Per the germline V gene, CDR1 is SEHNR and CDR2 is FQNEAQ (reference sequence). The CDR3 sequence is 15 residues long.

About this clonotype: A read error is possible here, since a much larger clone lies one base away. V and J are TRBV6-5 and TRBJ2-1; D remains ambiguous. Germline lookup yields CDR1 MNHEY and CDR2 SVGAGI. This CDR3 has 12 residues. V lost 6 bases and J 6 bases, leaving 9 bases between the germline ends. The CDR3 DNA reads TGTGCCAGCAGGTACGGCCCCAATGAGCAGTTCTTC. It codes for CASRYGPNEQFF.

This clonotype has only a few counts. The chain carries TRBV6-4 and TRBJ2-1; 9 bases line up with TRBD1. The CDR3 has 15 residues. Trimming took 0 bases from V and 4 from J; bases not matched to a gene: 1. Looked up from germline, CDR1 is MRHNA and CDR2 is SNTAGT. The DNA of the CDR3 is TGTGCCAGCAGTGACTCGACAGGGGGTTACAATGAGCAGTTCTTC. Its protein is CASSDSTGGYNEQFF.

Relative to its sample, this clonotype is medium-sized. V usage is TRBV27 and J usage is TRBJ2-3; TRBD2 aligns across 10 bases. Per the germline V gene, CDR1 is MNHEY and CDR2 is SMNVEV (reference sequence). This CDR3 contains 16 residues. Losses at the gene ends were 5 bases for V and 3 bases for J; bases not matched to a gene: 8. CDR3 sequence (DNA): TGTGCCAGCAGTCTAGCGGGAGAACGAGGGACAGATACGCAGTATTTT. Amino acids: CASSLAGERGTDTQYF.

Judged by abundance, this clonotype is medium-sized. The rearrangement uses TRBV19 and TRBJ2-2; D is unresolved. This CDR3 has 14 residues. V lost 7 bases, J lost 7 bases, and 16 bases lay in between. Germline loops: CDR1 LNHDA, CDR2 SQIVND (reference sequence). CDR3: CASIRTEAFGELFF. The CDR3 DNA follows: TGTGCCAGTATTCGCACAGAGGCTTTCGGGGAGCTGTTTTTT.

This clonotype was detected only a few times. J is TRBJ2-3 and V is TRBV5-1; the match to TRBD1 covers 10 bases. This CDR3 has 16 residues. V dropped 4 bases and J dropped 1; count of bases not matched to a gene: 6. Germline V lookup: CDR1 SGHRS, CDR2 YFSETQ. DNA of the CDR3: TGCGCCAGCAGCCAATCCGGGACAGGGGGCACAGATACGCAGTATTTT. It specifies CASSQSGTGGTDTQYF.

The CDR3 DNA follows: TGCGCCAGCAGCCGGGGGACTAGCGTTCCCTACGAGCAGTACTTC. It translates to CASSRGTSVPYEQYF. J is TRBJ2-7 and V is TRBV5-1, with TRBD2 matching over 10 bases. This CDR3 spans 15 amino acids. The germline V gene has CDR1 SGHRS and CDR2 YFSETQ. V was pared by 4 bases and J by 2 bases, with 6 bases of the junction left unmatched.

Relative to its sample, this clonotype is medium-sized. The V call is TRBV6-2 or TRBV6-3, the J call TRBJ2-2; maybe TRBD2 (6 bases). Trimming shortened V by 6 bases and J by 3 bases, and 11 bases separated the two germline ends. This CDR3 spans 14 amino acids. CDR1 is MNHEY, CDR2 SVGEGT, per germline. The CDR3 DNA follows: TGTGCCAGCAGGACTAGACAACACACCGGGGAGCTGTTTTTT. It codes for CASRTRQHTGELFF.

This clonotype has only one observation. A much larger clonotype is one base distant, so this may be a read error. The chain is built from TRBV6-1 and TRBJ2-7; tentative D call: TRBD2 (6 bases). The CDR3 is made up of 13 amino acids. Trimming stripped 2 bases from V and 6 bases from J, with 11 bases between. Germline loops: CDR1 MNHNS, CDR2 SASEGT. The CDR3 coding sequence is TGTGCCAGCAGTGAACGGAGGGTCGGCGAGCAGTACTTC. It encodes CASSERRVGEQYF.

By frequency in the sample, this clonotype is medium-sized. The chain is built from TRBV29-1 and TRBJ2-5; 10 bases line up with TRBD1. V shed 6 bases and J 2 bases; nucleotides not matched to a gene: 6. The CDR3 runs 14 residues. From germline, CDR1 is SQVTM and CDR2 ANQGSEA. CDR3 nucleotide sequence: TGCAGCGTGAGGGACAGGGGCCCACAAGAGACCCAGTACTTC. As protein: CSVRDRGPQETQYF.

This clonotype was detected a few times. The chain is built from TRBV15 and TRBJ1-4; D uncertain. Trimming left V 6 bases short and J 5 bases short, with 16 bases between. CDR1 and CDR2 (germline): LNHNV, YYDKDF (reference sequence). This CDR3 region has 15 residues. CDR3 nucleotides: TGTGCCACCAGATCGCCTGGTCGTAAAAATGAAAAACTGTTTTTT. It codes for CATRSPGRKNEKLFF. The full variable domain, with the rest looked up from reference TRBV15 and TRBJ1-4, is DAMVIQNPRYQVTQFGKPVTLSCSQTLNHNVMYWYQQKSSQAPKLLFHYYDKDFNNEADTPDNFQSRRPNTSFCFLDIRSPGLGDTAMYLCATRSPGRKNEKLFFGSGTQLSVL.

The table lists this clonotype with a count of one. This rearrangement joins TRBV7-2 to TRBJ1-4; TRBD1 might be the D (5 bases). The CDR3 sequence is 15 residues long. V was pared by 0 bases and J by 3 bases, with 8 bases between. Looked up from germline, CDR1 is SGHTA and CDR2 is FQGNSA. CDR3 amino acids: CASSLARGPNEKLFF. For the CDR3, the DNA is TGTGCCAGCAGCTTAGCGAGGGGTCCTAATGAAAAACTGTTTTTT.

This clonotype was found many times. The rearrangement joins TRBV15 to TRBJ1-2; D is possibly TRBD1 (6 bases). The germline V and J ends were trimmed by 5 bases and 7 bases, with 11 bases remaining between them. CDR1 is LNHNV and CDR2 is YYDKDF in the germline V gene (reference sequence). The CDR3 is 12 residues long. The CDR3 DNA reads as TGTGCCACCAGCCGAGGGGGTTTTGGCTACACCTTC. It yields the protein CATSRGGFGYTF.

The chain recombines TRBV29-1 with TRBJ2-5; D call uncertain. The CDR3 loop spans 12 amino acids. CDR1 is SQVTM, CDR2 ANQGSEA, per germline. The DNA of the CDR3 is TGCGTTGAAGGTTCCATACAAGAGACCCAGTACTTC. Translation gives CVEGSIQETQYF. The whole variable domain, filled in from reference TRBV29-1 and TRBJ2-5, reads SAVISQKPSRDICQRGTSLTIQCQVDSQVTMMFWYRQQPGQSLTLIATANQGSEATYESGFVIDKFPISRPNLTFSTLTVSNMSPEDSSIYLCVEGSIQETQYFGPGTRLLVL.

The chain employs TRBV5-4 and TRBJ1-1; perhaps TRBD1 as D (6 bases). Trimming removed 4 bases from V and 1 base from J, with 14 bases in between. Per germline, CDR1 SGHNT and CDR2 YYREEE (reference sequence). The CDR3 length is 15 residues. The CDR3 nucleotides read TGTGCCAGCAGCCCCCTGCAGGGGAAGAACACTGAAGCTTTCTTT. As protein: CASSPLQGKNTEAFF.

This clonotype was observed a handful of times. This chain links TRBV10-1 with TRBJ1-6; the match to TRBD1 covers 7 bases. The CDR3 length is 15 residues. The ends lost 2 bases at V and 8 bases at J; junction bases unmatched: 6. In germline, CDR1 is WNHNN, CDR2 SYGVQD (reference sequence). The CDR3 loop is CASSEIQGSHSPLHF. The CDR3 DNA sequence: TGCGCCAGCAGTGAGATACAGGGGTCCCATTCACCCCTCCACTTT.

In its sample, this clonotype was seen a few times. V gene TRBV12-3 or TRBV12-4 combines with J gene TRBJ2-1, with D perhaps TRBD1 (5 bases). V was cut by 2 bases and J by 0 bases, with 8 bases left in between. The CDR3 length is 15 residues. CDR3 region: CASSLYRSSYNEQFF. In DNA form, the CDR3 reads TGTGCCAGCAGTTTATACAGGAGCTCCTACAATGAGCAGTTCTTC.

The chain links TRBV4-3 to TRBJ2-6; TRBD1 or TRBD2 may be the D gene (5 bases each). This CDR3 comprises 17 residues. Trimming stripped 5 bases from V and 1 base from J, with 15 bases between. The germline gives CDR1 LGHNA, CDR2 YSLEER. The CDR3 sequence is CASSANEGRSGANVLTF. In DNA, the CDR3 is TGCGCCAGCAGCGCCAACGAGGGGCGGTCTGGGGCCAACGTCCTGACTTTC.